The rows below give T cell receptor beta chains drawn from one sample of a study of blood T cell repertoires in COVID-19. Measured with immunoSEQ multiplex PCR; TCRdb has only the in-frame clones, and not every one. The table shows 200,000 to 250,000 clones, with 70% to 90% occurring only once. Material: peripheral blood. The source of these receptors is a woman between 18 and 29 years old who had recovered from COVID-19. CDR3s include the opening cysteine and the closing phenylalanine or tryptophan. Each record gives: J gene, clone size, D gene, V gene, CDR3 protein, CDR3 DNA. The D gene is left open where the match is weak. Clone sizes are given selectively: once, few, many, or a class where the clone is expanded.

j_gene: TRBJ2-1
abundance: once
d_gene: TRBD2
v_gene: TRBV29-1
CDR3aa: CSVRAGIKRNEQFF
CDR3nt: TGCAGCGTTCGAGCGGGAATAAAACGGAATGAGCAGTTCTTC

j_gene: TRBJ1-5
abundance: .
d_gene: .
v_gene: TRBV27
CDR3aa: CASSLVGSGVNQPQHF
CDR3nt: TGTGCCAGCAGTTTGGTGGGAAGCGGCGTTAATCAGCCCCAGCATTTT

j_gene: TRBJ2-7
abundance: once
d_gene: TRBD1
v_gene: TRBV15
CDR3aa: CATSEPRDRGHEQYF
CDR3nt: TGTGCCACCAGTGAGCCAAGGGACAGGGGGCACGAGCAGTACTTC

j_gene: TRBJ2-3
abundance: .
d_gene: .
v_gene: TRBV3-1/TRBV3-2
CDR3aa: CASSQGVGTDTQYF
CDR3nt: TGTGCCAGCAGCCAAGGAGTGGGCACAGATACGCAGTATTTT

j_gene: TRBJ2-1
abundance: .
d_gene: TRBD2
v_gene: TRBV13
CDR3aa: CASRDEGTSGTGEQFF
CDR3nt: TGTGCCAGCCGGGATGAAGGGACTAGCGGGACGGGAGAGCAGTTCTTC

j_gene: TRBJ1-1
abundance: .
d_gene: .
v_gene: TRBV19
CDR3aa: CASSIGPGPTEAFF
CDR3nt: TGTGCCAGTAGTATAGGGCCAGGTCCCACTGAAGCTTTCTTT

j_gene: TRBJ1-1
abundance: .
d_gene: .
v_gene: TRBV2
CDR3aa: CATNLEAFF
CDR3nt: TGTGCCACTAACCTAGAAGCTTTCTTT

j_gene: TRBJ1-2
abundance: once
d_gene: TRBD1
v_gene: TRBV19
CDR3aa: CASSQGAGYGYTF
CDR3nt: TGTGCCAGTAGTCAGGGGGCGGGATATGGCTACACCTTC

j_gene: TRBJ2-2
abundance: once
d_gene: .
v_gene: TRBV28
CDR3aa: CASSPDRLAGELFF
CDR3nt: TGTGCCAGCAGCCCCGACAGGCTCGCCGGGGAGCTGTTTTTT

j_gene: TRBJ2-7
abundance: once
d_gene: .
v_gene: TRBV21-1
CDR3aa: CASSKDRGLAGGIYYEQYF
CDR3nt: TGTGCCAGCAGCAAAGATCGGGGACTAGCGGGAGGAATTTACTACGAGCAGTACTTC

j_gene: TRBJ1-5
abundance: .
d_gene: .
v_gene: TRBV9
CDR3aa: CASSSGDGSNQPQHF
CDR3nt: TGTGCCAGCAGCTCAGGGGACGGTAGCAATCAGCCCCAGCATTTT

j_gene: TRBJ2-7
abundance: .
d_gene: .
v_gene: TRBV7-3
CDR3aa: CASSRDFDAYEQYF
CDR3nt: TGTGCCAGCAGCCGGGACTTCGACGCCTACGAGCAGTACTTC

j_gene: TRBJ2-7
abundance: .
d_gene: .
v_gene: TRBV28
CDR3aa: CASSSPLAAYEQYF
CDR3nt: TGTGCCAGCAGCTCCCCCCTTGCGGCCTACGAGCAGTACTTC

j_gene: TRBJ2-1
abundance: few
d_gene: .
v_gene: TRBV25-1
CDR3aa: CASSENYYEQFF
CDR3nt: TGTGCCAGCAGTGAGAACTACTATGAGCAGTTCTTC

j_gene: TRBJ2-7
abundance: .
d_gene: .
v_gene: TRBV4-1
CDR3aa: CASSQQPGLPYEQYF
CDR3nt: TGCGCCAGCAGCCAACAACCGGGACTCCCTTACGAGCAGTACTTC

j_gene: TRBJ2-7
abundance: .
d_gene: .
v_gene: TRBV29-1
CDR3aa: CSVAPTGNEQYF
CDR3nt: TGCAGCGTCGCCCCTACAGGGAATGAGCAGTACTTC

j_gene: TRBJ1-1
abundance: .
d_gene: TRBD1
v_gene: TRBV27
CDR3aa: CASRPVGGTGGTEAFF
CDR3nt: TGTGCCAGCAGACCCGTGGGGGGCACAGGGGGCACTGAAGCTTTCTTT

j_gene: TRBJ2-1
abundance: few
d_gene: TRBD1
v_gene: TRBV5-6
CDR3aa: CASSPQDRVYNEQFF
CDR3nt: TGTGCCAGCAGCCCCCAGGACAGGGTGTACAATGAGCAGTTCTTC

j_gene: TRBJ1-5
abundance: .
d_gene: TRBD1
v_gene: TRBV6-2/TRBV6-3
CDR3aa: CASSTWTGSNQPQHF
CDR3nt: TGTGCCAGCAGTACCTGGACAGGGAGCAATCAGCCCCAGCATTTT

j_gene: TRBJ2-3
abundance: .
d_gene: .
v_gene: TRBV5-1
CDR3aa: CASSLVLASSSDTQYF
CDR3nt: TGCGCCAGCAGCTTGGTTTTGGCTAGCTCATCAGATACGCAGTATTTT

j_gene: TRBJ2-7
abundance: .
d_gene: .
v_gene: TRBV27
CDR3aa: CASSPLGAGEQYF
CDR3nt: TGTGCCAGCAGTCCGCTAGGGGCCGGTGAGCAGTACTTC

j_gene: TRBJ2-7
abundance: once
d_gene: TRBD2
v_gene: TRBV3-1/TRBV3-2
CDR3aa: CASSRTSGTYEQYF
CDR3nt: TGTGCCAGCAGCCGCACTAGCGGGACTTACGAGCAGTACTTC

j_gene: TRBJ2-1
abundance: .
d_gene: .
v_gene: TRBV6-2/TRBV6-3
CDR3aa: CASSLQGVLGNEQFF
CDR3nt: TGTGCCAGCAGTTTGCAGGGTGTGCTGGGCAATGAGCAGTTCTTC

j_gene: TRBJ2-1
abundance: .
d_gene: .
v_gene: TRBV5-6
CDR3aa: CASSPLSGEQFF
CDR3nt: TGTGCCAGCAGCCCCCTTAGCGGCGAGCAGTTCTTC

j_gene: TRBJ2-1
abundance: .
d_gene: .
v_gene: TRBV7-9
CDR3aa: CASSTARDEQFF
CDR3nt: TGTGCCAGCAGCACTGCGCGTGATGAGCAGTTCTTC

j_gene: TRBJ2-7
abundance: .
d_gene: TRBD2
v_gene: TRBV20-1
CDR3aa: CSASPPGLAAYEQYF
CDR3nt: TGCAGTGCTAGTCCCCCGGGACTAGCGGCCTACGAGCAGTACTTC

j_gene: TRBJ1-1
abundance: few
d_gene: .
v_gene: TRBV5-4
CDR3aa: CASSPSPRDFNTEAFF
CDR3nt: TGTGCCAGCAGCCCTTCCCCCCGGGACTTTAACACTGAAGCTTTCTTT

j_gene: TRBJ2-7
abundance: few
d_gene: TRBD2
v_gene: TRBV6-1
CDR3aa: CASSARILAGEDEQYF
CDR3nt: TGTGCCAGCAGTGCACGAATTCTAGCGGGAGAGGACGAGCAGTACTTC

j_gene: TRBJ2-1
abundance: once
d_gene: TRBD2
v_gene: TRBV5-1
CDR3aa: CASSFTGTSGRSSYNEQFF
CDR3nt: TGCGCCAGCAGCTTCACCGGGACTAGCGGGAGGAGCTCCTACAATGAGCAGTTCTTC

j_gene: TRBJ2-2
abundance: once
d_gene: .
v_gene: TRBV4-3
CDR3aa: CASSQRQFTGELFF
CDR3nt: TGCGCCAGCAGCCAGCGGCAGTTCACCGGGGAGCTGTTTTTT

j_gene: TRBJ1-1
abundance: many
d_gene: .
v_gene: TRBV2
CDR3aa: CATNRDTEAFF
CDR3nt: TGTGCCACGAACAGGGACACTGAAGCTTTCTTT

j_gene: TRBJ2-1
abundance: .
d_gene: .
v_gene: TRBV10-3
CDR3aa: CAISPGQEGVGYNEQFF
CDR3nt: TGTGCCATCAGTCCGGGACAAGAGGGAGTAGGCTACAATGAGCAGTTCTTC

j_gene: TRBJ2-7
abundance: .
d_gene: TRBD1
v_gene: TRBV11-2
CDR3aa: CASGLTGDYEQYF
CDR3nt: TGTGCCAGCGGGCTGACAGGGGACTACGAGCAGTACTTC

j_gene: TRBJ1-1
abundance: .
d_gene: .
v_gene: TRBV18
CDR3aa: CASSLDSNTEAFF
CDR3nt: TGTGCCAGCTCACTCGACTCGAACACTGAAGCTTTCTTT

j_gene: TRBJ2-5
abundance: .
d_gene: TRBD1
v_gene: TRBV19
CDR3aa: CASSIGTGGETQYF
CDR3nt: TGTGCCAGTAGTATAGGGACAGGGGGAGAGACCCAGTACTTC

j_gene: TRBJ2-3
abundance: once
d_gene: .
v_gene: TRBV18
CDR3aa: CASSPFRGNTDTQYF
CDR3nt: TGTGCCAGCTCACCTTTTCGGGGTAACACAGATACGCAGTATTTT

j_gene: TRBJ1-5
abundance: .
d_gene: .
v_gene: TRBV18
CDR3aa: CASSPGVRVDQPQHF
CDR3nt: TGTGCCAGCTCCCCAGGCGTCAGGGTCGATCAGCCCCAGCATTTT

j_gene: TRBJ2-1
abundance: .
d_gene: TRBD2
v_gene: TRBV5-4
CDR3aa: CASSYAGTSAWNEQFF
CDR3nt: TGTGCCAGCAGCTACGCCGGGACTAGCGCGTGGAATGAGCAGTTCTTC

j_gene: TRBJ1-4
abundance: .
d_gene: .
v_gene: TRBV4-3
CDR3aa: CASSQESYPPAANEKLFF
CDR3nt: TGCGCCAGCAGCCAAGAATCGTACCCTCCCGCGGCTAATGAAAAACTGTTTTTT

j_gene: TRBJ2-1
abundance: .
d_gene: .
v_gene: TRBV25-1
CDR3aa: CASMVAGSASSYNEQFF
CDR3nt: TGTGCCAGCATGGTCGCTGGGAGCGCGAGCTCCTACAATGAGCAGTTCTTC

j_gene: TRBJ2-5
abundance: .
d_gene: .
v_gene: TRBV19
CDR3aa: CASSQSGLYQETQYF
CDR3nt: TGTGCCAGTAGTCAATCAGGTCTGTACCAAGAGACCCAGTACTTC

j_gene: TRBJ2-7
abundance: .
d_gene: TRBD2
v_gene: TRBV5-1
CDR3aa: CASSLGGTSGRYEQYF
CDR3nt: TGCGCCAGCAGCTTGGGGGGGACTAGCGGGAGATACGAGCAGTACTTC

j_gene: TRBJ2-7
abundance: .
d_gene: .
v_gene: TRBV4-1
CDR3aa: CASSPQGGVLGYEQYF
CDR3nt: TGCGCCAGCAGCCCCCAGGGAGGCGTTCTGGGTTACGAGCAGTACTTC

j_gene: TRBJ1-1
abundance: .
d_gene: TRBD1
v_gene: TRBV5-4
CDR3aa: CASSLDRGGSFF
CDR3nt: TGTGCCAGCAGCTTGGACAGGGGAGGATCTTTCTTT

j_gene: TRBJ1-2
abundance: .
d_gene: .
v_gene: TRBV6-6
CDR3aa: CASSQGGYTF
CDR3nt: TGTGCCAGCAGCCAGGGCGGCTACACCTTC

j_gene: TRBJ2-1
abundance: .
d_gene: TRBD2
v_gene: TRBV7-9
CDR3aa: CASSQGLAGGRGYNEQFF
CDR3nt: TGTGCCAGCAGCCAAGGACTAGCGGGAGGGCGGGGGTACAATGAGCAGTTCTTC

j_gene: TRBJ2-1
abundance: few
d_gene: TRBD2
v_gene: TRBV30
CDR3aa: CAWTGTSGNYNEQFF
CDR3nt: TGTGCCTGGACCGGGACTAGCGGGAACTACAATGAGCAGTTCTTC

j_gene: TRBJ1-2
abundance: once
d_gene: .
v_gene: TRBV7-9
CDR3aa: CASSLGGGYTF
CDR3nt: TGTGCCAGCAGCTTAGGTGGCGGCTACACCTTC